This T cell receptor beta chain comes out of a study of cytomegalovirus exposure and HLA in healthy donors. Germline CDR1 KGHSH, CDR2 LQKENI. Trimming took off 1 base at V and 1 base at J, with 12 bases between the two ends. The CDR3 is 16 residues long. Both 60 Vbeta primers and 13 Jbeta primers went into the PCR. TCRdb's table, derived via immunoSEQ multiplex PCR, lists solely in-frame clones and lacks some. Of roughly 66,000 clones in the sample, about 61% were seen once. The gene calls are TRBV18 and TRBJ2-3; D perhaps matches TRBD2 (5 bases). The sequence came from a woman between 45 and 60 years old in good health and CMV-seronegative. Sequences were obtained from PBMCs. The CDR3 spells CASSPLGVGGTDTQYF. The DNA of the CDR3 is TGTGCCAGCTCACCACTCGGGGTCGGGGGCACAGATACGCAGTATTTT.